The text below deals with one T cell receptor (beta chain). Its antigen is unknown. The sample belongs to a study of T cells expressing NK-cell markers (dated by TCRdb to about 2020). About the investigation overall: Three sorted T-cell subsets (CD3+CD56+NKG2C+, CD3+CD56+NKG2C- and CD3+CD56-NKG2C+) from under 10 donors had their TCR beta-chain repertoires profiled. Seven of the eight sequenced donors were HCMV-seropositive and one was HCMV-seronegative. The study sequenced eight donors, all healthy volunteers chosen at random: three men and five women. Illumina HiSeq 2000/2500, MiSeq or NextSeq was used to sequence libraries as 2 x 150 bp reads. On the study overall, not on this receptor specifically: In roughly 6 donors, the dominant CD3+CD56+NKG2C+ clonotypes ranked among the top 10 CD8+ clonotypes, making up 1.0-7.0% of CD8+ T cells. Whether the expanded NKG2C-expressing T cell clones were specific for HCMV antigens remained unclear. Those dominant clonotypes were again the most abundant among CD3+CD56-NKG2C+ cells in a few donors, at about 25-65%.

The CDR3 holds 15 amino acids from the cysteine to the phenylalanine. The nucleotide record is missing. Taken from the germline V gene, the CDR1 and CDR2 loops are MNHEY and SVGEGT. TCRdb lists the instrument as Illumina HiSeq 2000. TCR beta cDNA libraries were made by 5'RACE template switching that added a universal primer site and unique molecular identifiers. cDNA synthesis was primed from the TCR beta constant segment, followed by two successive PCR amplification steps. The published analysis was carried out like this. MIGEC was used to demultiplex reads and group the reads by UMI, and MiTCR was used to assemble and quantify clonotypes. Only TCR cDNA sequences supported by at least two reads were kept to exclude erroneous sequences. The tcR package was used for downstream repertoire analysis, with clonotypes matched between fractions based on CDR3 nucleotide sequence plus V segment. VDJmatch was used to annotate antigen specificity against VDJdb, with one amino acid substitution in CDR3 permitted. Through TCRdb reprocessing, the reads give one entry per CDR3 protein sequence; DNA is omitted. None of the V and J calls come from the authors' own analysis; TCRdb made them. Per the sample table, the count is 500,000 to 600,000 distinct CDR3 sequences. Under 4.5% of the sample goes to the ten largest clones.

HCMV serostatus was determined by detecting HCMV-specific IgG in serum with a commercial ELISA kit. Peripheral blood mononuclear cells were isolated from blood by Ficoll density gradient centrifugation. The receptor chain draws on TRBV6-2 or TRBV6-3 and TRBJ2-5. This receptor was taken from a young man in good health. Donor details come from another sample of the same person, matched by shared clones. Sequenced input: blood T cells: a sorted CD56 or NKG2C T cell subset, CD4+ or CD8+ T cells, or bulk PBMC T cells (not recorded which). The CDR3 loop reads CASSYFSGTQETQYF.